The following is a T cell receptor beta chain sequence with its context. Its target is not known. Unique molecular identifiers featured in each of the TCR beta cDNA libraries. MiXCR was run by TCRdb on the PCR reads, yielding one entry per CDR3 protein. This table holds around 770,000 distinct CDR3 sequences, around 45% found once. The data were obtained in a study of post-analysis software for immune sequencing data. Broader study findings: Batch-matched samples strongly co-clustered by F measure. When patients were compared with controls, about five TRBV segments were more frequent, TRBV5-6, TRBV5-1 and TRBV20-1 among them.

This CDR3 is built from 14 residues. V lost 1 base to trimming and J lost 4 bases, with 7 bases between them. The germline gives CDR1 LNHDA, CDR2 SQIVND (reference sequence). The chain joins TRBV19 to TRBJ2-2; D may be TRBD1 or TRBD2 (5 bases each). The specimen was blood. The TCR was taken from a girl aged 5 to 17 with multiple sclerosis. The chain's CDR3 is CASSIVRGTGELFF. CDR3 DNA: TGTGCCAGTAGTATAGTGAGGGGCACCGGGGAGCTGTTTTTT.